This T cell receptor (beta chain) was sequenced in a study of T-cell reconstitution after alpha-beta-depleted transplantation in children. From germline, CDR1 is SNHLY and CDR2 FYNNEI. This CDR3 is 13 amino acids long. The J segment lost 4 bases and the V segment lost 7 bases, leaving 3 bases of the junction unmatched. This clonotype was recorded many times. Unique molecular identifiers were incorporated when the TCRbeta library was constructed. TCRdb reprocessed the PCR reads with MiXCR, giving one entry per CDR3 protein. The sample lists roughly 250,000 distinct CDR3 sequences; around 8% were seen once.

This receptor was taken from a male patient under 18 who had a stem cell transplant for acute lymphoblastic leukemia, so the T cells may come from the graft donor. Sample: PBMCs, mostly from graft donor cells, taken 180 days after TCRalphabeta/CD19-depleted stem cell transplant. The rearrangement uses TRBV2 and TRBJ2-1; 8 nucleotides align to TRBD1. CDR3 loop: CASTGQGYNEQFF. CDR3 nucleotides: TGTGCCAGCACCGGACAGGGATACAATGAGCAGTTCTTC.